This is a list of T cell receptor beta chains from one sample in a study of control samples from healthy donors and cancer patients. Only in-frame clones appear in the TCRdb table, and some are missing; sequencing was by immunoSEQ multiplex PCR. The table lists over 100,000 clones, around 90% of them singletons, with 2% to 3% in the top ten. Input material: blood. The receptors shown here come from a man aged 35-49 years in good health. The CDR3 runs from the conserved cysteine through the conserved F or W. The D gene is left open where the match is weak. A row's size may be missing; if present it is once, few, many or a size class.

d_gene	abundance	j_gene	v_gene	CDR3nt	CDR3aa
TRBD1	.	TRBJ1-1	TRBV4-1	TGCGCCAGCAGCCAACGTGGACAGGGGTCATCACGGAACACTGAAGCTTTCTTT	CASSQRGQGSSRNTEAFF
TRBD1	.	TRBJ2-3	TRBV10-3	TGTGCCGCCTGTGGGACAGGGAGCACAGATACGCAGTATTTT	CAACGTGSTDTQYF
.	.	TRBJ2-3	TRBV10-3	TGTGCCATCAGTGTGGCGGTTTCCACAGATACGCAGTATTTT	CAISVAVSTDTQYF
.	once	TRBJ1-1	TRBV5-4	TGTGCCAGCAGCGCTAAAACAGTTTCAAGGGGTGAAACTTTCTTT	CASSAKTVSRGETFF
.	.	TRBJ2-7	TRBV11-2	TGTGCCAGCAGCTTTACGGACAGAGCCTACGAGCAGTACTTC	CASSFTDRAYEQYF
TRBD2	.	TRBJ2-7	TRBV9	TGTGCCAGCAGCGTAGGGGCGGGGGGCTCGTACTACGAGCAGTACTTC	CASSVGAGGSYYEQYF
TRBD2	.	TRBJ2-3	TRBV5-1	TGCGCCAGCAGCCCGACTAGCGGGGGGCGTGATACGCAGTATTTT	CASSPTSGGRDTQYF
.	.	TRBJ1-1	TRBV2	TGTGCCAGCAGCCGGGAGTCAGGGAACACTGAAGCTTTCTTT	CASSRESGNTEAFF
TRBD1	.	TRBJ2-7	TRBV2	TGTGCCAGCAGCCGATCGACAGGGGGGTACGAGCAGTACTTC	CASSRSTGGYEQYF
TRBD1	.	TRBJ1-2	TRBV5-6	TGTGCCAGCAGCTTCCGGGACAGGGGTTGGGGCTACACCTTC	CASSFRDRGWGYTF
TRBD2	.	TRBJ2-3	TRBV4-2	TGTGCCAGCAGCCTCCCACTAGCGTTAGGGGTAGATACGCAGTATTTT	CASSLPLALGVDTQYF
.	.	TRBJ1-2	TRBV6-5	TGTGCCATAGGGTCCCATTCTGGTTATGGCTACACCTTC	CAIGSHSGYGYTF
.	.	TRBJ2-3	TRBV21-1	TGTGCCACCCGATGTCCGTCAGATACGCAGTATTTT	CATRCPSDTQYF
.	.	TRBJ1-5	TRBV2	TGTGCCAGCAATCGGGTCGGCAATCAGCCCCAGCATTTT	CASNRVGNQPQHF
.	.	TRBJ2-3	TRBV7-6	TGTGCCAGCAGCTTAGCCGGGTTCCGCACAGATACGCAGTATTTT	CASSLAGFRTDTQYF
TRBD2	.	TRBJ2-1	TRBV3-1/TRBV3-2	TGTGCCAGCAGCCAAGGCGGGGGGAACAATGAGCAGTTCTTC	CASSQGGGNNEQFF
.	once	TRBJ1-5	TRBV28	TGTGCCAGCAGTGGTTACAATCAGCCCCAGCATTTT	CASSGYNQPQHF
.	.	TRBJ2-7	TRBV7-2	TGTGCCAGCAGCTCCACGTACGAGCAGTACTTC	CASSSTYEQYF
TRBD1	.	TRBJ1-2	TRBV18	TGTGCCAGCTCGCTTAACAGGGGGCAAGACTATGGCTACACCTTC	CASSLNRGQDYGYTF
.	.	TRBJ2-5	TRBV6-1	TGTGCCAGCAGTGATTCGGGACTTGGGGTAGAGACCCAGTACTTC	CASSDSGLGVETQYF
.	.	TRBJ1-1	TRBV28	TGTGCCAGCAGAACAGGGTCAACTGAAGCTTTCTTT	CASRTGSTEAFF
.	once	TRBJ2-7	TRBV5-8	TGTGCCAGCAGCTTGGGTATTTTCGCAGGGAACGAGCAGTACTTC	CASSLGIFAGNEQYF
.	.	TRBJ2-2	TRBV27	TGTGCCAGCAGTCCAACCTCCGGGGAGCTGTTTTTT	CASSPTSGELFF
.	.	TRBJ1-3	TRBV19	TGTGCCAGTAGTGACAGGCTCCTCGGAAACACCATATATTTT	CASSDRLLGNTIYF
TRBD1	.	TRBJ1-6	TRBV5-1	TGCGCCAGCAGCTTGGGACAGGGGATCTATTCACCCCTCCACTTT	CASSLGQGIYSPLHF
.	.	TRBJ1-2	TRBV6-5	TGTGCCAGCAGTCTTAACTATGGCTACACCTTC	CASSLNYGYTF
.	.	TRBJ2-4	TRBV9	TGTGCCAGCAGCGGCGGTGGGGGGCTAGCCAAAAACATTCAGTACTTC	CASSGGGGLAKNIQYF
.	once	TRBJ1-3	TRBV2	TGTGCCAGCAGTCATACAACCTCTGGAAACACCATATATTTT	CASSHTTSGNTIYF
.	.	TRBJ1-6	TRBV3-1/TRBV3-2	TGTGCCAGCAGCCAATGGGGTGGTAATTCACCCCTCCACTTT	CASSQWGGNSPLHF
.	.	TRBJ2-5	TRBV2	TGTGCCAGCAATCTACAAGAGACCCAGTACTTC	CASNLQETQYF
.	.	TRBJ1-5	TRBV9	TGTGCCAGCAGCGTAGGTTCAGGGCTCCATCAGCCCCAGCATTTT	CASSVGSGLHQPQHF
.	.	TRBJ2-3	TRBV5-1	TGCGCCAGCAGCTTGACCCGGGGGGACATGAGCACAGATACGCAGTATTTT	CASSLTRGDMSTDTQYF
.	.	TRBJ1-1	TRBV6-1	TGTGCCAGCAGTGAGGGGGGTACTCACACTGAAGCTTTCTTT	CASSEGGTHTEAFF
.	.	TRBJ1-2	TRBV5-1	TGCGCCAGCAGCTCCGGGACGGGACATCCATATGGCTACACCTTC	CASSSGTGHPYGYTF
.	.	TRBJ1-2	TRBV4-1	TGCGCCAGCAGCCACGGGGGAGGAGGCTATGGCTACACCTTC	CASSHGGGGYGYTF
.	.	TRBJ2-1	TRBV10-1	TGCGCCAGCAGTGATAGGGCAGGGAACAATGAGCAGTTCTTC	CASSDRAGNNEQFF
.	once	TRBJ1-5	TRBV19	TGTGCCAGTAGCCCTGCCGTAGGATCGGGTCAGCCCCAGCATTTT	CASSPAVGSGQPQHF
.	.	TRBJ1-1	TRBV6-5	TGTGCCAGCAGTTCCACCCTGCAGGGCAGGGCTTTCTTT	CASSSTLQGRAFF
TRBD2	.	TRBJ2-5	TRBV5-1	TGCGCCAGCAGAGTAGCGGGGGTAGAGACCCAGTACTTC	CASRVAGVETQYF
.	.	TRBJ2-5	TRBV7-3	TGTGCCAGCAGCTTAATTGCCGGGGAGACCCAGTACTTC	CASSLIAGETQYF